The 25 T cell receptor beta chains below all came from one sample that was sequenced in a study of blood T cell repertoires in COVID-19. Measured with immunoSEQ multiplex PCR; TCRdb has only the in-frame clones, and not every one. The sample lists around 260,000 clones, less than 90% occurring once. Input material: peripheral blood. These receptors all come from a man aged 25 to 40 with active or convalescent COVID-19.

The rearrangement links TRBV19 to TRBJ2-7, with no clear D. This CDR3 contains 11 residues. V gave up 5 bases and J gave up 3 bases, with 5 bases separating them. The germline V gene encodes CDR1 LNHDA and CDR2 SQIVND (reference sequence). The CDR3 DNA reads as TGTGCCAGTAGTGATAGCTACGAGCAGTACTTC. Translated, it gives CASSDSYEQYF.

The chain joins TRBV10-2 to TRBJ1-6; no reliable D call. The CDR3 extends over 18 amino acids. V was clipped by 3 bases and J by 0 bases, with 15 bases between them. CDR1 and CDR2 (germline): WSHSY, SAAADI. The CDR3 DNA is TGCGCCAGCAGTGATGCAAGGAGGTTGAGCTCCTATAATTCACCCCTCCACTTT. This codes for CASSDARRLSSYNSPLHF.

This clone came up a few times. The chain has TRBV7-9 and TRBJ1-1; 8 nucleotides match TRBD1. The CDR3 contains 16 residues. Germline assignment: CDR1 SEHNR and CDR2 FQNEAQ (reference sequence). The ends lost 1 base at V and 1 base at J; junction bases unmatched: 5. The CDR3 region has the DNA TGTGCCAGCAGCTTAGGGACAGGGCGGGGGAACACTGAAGCTTTCTTT. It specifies CASSLGTGRGNTEAFF. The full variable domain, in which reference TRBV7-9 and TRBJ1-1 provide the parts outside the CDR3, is DTGVSQNPRHKITKRGQNVTFRCDPISEHNRLYWYRQTLGQGPEFLTYFQNEAQLEKSRLLSDRFSAERPKGSFSTLEIQRTEQGDSAMYLCASSLGTGRGNTEAFFGQGTRLTVV.

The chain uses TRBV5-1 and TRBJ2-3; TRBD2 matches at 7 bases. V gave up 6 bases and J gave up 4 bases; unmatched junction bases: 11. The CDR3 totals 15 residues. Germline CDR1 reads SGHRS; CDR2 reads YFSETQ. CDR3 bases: TGCGCCAGCATTGGGAGCGGGGACGACCCAGATACGCAGTATTTT. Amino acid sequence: CASIGSGDDPDTQYF.

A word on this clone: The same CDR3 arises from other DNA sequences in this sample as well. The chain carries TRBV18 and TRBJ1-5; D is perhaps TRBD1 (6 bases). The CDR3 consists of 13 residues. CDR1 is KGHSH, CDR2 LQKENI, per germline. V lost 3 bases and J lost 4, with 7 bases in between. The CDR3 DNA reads TGTGCCAGCTCACCTCAGGGGAATCAGCCCCAGCATTTT. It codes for CASSPQGNQPQHF.

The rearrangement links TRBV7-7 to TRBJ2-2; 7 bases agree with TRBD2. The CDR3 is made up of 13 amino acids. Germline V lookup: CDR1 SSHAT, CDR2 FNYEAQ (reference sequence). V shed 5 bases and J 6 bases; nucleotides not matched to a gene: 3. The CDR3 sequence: CASSITSAGELFF. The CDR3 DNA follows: TGTGCCAGCAGCATTACTAGCGCCGGGGAGCTGTTTTTT.

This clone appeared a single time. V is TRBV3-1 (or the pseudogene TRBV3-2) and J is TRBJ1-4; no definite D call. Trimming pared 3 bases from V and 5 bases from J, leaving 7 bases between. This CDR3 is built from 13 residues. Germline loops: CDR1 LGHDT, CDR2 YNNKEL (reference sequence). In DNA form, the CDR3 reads TGTGCCAGCAGCCAGTTACAGAATGAAAAACTGTTTTTT. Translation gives CASSQLQNEKLFF.

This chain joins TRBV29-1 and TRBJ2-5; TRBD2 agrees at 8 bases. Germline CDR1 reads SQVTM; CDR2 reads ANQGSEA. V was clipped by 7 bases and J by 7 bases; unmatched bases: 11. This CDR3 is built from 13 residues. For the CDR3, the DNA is TGCAGCGCCATCGGGGGGGGCTCTGGGACCCAGTACTTC. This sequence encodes CSAIGGGSGTQYF.

The CDR3 protein is CASSPRTGWYNSPLHF. CDR3 DNA: TGTGCCAGCAGCCCTCGGACAGGGTGGTATAATTCACCCCTCCACTTT. The V call is TRBV3-1 (or the pseudogene TRBV3-2), the J call TRBJ1-6; 8 nucleotides line up with TRBD1. V trimming: 4 bases; J trimming: 4 bases; junction bases outside the gene matches: 6. The CDR3 has 16 amino acids. Germline V CDR1 and CDR2: LGHDT, YNNKEL (reference sequence).

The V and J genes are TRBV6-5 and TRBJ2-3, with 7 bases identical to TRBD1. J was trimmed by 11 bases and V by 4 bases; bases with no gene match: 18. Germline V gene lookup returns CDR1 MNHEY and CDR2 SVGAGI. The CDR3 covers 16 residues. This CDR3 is CASSSPRDRAREVQYF. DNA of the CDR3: TGTGCCAGCAGTTCACCTCGGGACAGAGCGCGTGAAGTGCAGTATTTT.

This CDR3 is CASGQQGFAEAFF. For the CDR3, the DNA is TGTGCTAGTGGTCAACAGGGGTTCGCTGAAGCTTTCTTT. This rearrangement joins TRBV12-5 to TRBJ1-1; 7 bases align to TRBD1. The CDR3 is 13 amino acids. V lost 5 bases to trimming and J lost 6 bases; unmatched junction nucleotides: 6. CDR1 and CDR2 from the germline V gene are LGHNT and FRNRAP. The complete variable domain, with remaining parts taken from reference TRBV12-5 and TRBJ1-1, reads DARVTQTPRHKVTEMGQEVTMRCQPILGHNTVFWYRQTMMQGLELLAYFRNRAPLDDSGMPKDRFSAEMPDATLATLKIQPSEPRDSAVYFCASGQQGFAEAFFGQGTRLTVV.

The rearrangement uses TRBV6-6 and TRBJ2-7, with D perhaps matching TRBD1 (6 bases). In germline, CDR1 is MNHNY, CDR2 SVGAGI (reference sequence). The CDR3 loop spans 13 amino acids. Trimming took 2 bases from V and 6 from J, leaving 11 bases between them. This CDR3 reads CASSYLPGVEQYF. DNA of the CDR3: TGTGCCAGCAGTTACCTTCCAGGGGTCGAGCAGTACTTC.

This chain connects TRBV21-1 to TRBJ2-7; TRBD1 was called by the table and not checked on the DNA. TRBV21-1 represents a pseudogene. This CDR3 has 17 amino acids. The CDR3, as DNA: TGTGCCAGCAGCAAAACCCGACACCCCGTTAGCTCCTACGAGCAGTACTTC. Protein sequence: CASSKTRHPVSSYEQYF.

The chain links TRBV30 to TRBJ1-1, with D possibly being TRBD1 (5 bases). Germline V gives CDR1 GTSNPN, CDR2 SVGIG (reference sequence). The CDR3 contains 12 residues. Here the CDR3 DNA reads TGTGCGGAGGGACGGGGAGCCACTGAAGCTTTCTTT. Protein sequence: CAEGRGATEAFF.

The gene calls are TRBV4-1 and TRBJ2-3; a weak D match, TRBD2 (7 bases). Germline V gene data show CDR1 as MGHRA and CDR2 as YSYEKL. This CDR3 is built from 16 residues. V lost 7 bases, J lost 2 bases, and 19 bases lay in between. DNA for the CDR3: TGCGCCAGCAAGGGGGGGAATCCATTAAACACAGATACGCAGTATTTT. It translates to CASKGGNPLNTDTQYF.

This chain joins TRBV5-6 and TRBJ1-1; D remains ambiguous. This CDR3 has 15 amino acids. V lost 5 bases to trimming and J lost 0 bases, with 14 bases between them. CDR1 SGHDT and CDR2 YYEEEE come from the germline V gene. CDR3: CASSYWSLMNTEAFF. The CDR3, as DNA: TGTGCCAGCAGTTACTGGTCACTCATGAACACTGAAGCTTTCTTT.

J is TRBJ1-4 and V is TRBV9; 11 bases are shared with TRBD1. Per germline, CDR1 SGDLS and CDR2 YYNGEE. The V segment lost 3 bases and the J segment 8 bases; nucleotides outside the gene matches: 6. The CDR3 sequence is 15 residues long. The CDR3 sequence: CASSARTGGGEKLFF. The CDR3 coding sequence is TGTGCCAGCAGCGCCCGGACAGGGGGCGGAGAAAAACTGTTTTTT.

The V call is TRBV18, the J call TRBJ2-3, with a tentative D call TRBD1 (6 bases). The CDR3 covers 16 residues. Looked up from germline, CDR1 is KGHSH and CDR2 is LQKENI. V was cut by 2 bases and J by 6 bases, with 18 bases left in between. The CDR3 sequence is CASSPKVQGLRDTQYF. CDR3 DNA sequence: TGTGCCAGCTCACCAAAGGTGCAGGGGCTACGTGATACGCAGTATTTT.

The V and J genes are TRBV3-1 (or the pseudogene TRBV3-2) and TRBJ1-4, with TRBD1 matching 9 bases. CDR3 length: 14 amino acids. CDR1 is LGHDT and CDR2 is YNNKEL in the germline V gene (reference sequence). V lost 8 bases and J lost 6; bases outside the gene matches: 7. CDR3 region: CASAHRGQDEKLFF. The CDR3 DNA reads TGTGCCAGCGCACACAGGGGGCAGGATGAAAAACTGTTTTTT.

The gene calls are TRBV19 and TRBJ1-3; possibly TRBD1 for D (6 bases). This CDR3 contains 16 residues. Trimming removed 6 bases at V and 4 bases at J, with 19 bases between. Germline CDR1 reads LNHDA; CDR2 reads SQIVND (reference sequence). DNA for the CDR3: TGTGCCAGTAGGCCTAGGGGGTCCTCCATCGGAAACACCATATATTTT. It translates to CASRPRGSSIGNTIYF.

CDR3 coding DNA: TGTGCCAGCAGCTTTGGGACTAGCGGGGGGTATATCTACGAGCAGTACTTC. It specifies CASSFGTSGGYIYEQYF. The V call is TRBV7-6, the J call TRBJ2-7; 15 bases are shared with TRBD2. CDR3 length: 17 amino acids. With V trimmed by 3 bases and J by 3 bases, 6 bases remained unmatched. Germline V lookup: CDR1 SGHVS, CDR2 FNYEAQ.

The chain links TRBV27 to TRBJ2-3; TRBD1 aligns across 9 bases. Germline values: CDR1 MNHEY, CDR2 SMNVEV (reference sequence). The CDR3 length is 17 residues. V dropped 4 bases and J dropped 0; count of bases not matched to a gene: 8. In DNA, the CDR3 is TGTGCCAGCAGTTGGGGAAACAGGGGGCGAAGCACAGATACGCAGTATTTT. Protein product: CASSWGNRGRSTDTQYF.

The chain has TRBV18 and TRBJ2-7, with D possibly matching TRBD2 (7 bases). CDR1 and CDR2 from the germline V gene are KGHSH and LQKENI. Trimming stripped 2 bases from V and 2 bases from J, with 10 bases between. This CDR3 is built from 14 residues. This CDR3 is CASSPRGGAYEQYF. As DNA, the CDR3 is TGTGCCAGCTCACCAAGAGGGGGGGCCTACGAGCAGTACTTC. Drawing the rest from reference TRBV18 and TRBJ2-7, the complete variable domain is NAGVMQNPRHLVRRRGQEARLRCSPMKGHSHVYWYRQLPEEGLKFMVYLQKENIIDESGMPKERFSAEFPKEGPSILRIQQVVRGDSAAYFCASSPRGGAYEQYFGPGTRLTVT.

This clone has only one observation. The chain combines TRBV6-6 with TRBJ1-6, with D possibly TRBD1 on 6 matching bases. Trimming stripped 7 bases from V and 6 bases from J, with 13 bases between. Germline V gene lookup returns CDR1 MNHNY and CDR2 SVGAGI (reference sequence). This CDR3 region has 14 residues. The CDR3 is CASNPGGPNSPLHF. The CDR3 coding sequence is TGTGCCAGCAATCCTGGGGGCCCTAATTCACCCCTCCACTTT.

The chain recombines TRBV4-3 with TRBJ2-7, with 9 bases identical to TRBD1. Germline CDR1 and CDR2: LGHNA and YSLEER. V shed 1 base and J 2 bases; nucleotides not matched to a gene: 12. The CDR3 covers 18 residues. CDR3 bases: TGCGCCAGCAGCCAAGGGCCCCTCCGGACAGGGGACCCCTACGAGCAGTACTTC. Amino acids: CASSQGPLRTGDPYEQYF.